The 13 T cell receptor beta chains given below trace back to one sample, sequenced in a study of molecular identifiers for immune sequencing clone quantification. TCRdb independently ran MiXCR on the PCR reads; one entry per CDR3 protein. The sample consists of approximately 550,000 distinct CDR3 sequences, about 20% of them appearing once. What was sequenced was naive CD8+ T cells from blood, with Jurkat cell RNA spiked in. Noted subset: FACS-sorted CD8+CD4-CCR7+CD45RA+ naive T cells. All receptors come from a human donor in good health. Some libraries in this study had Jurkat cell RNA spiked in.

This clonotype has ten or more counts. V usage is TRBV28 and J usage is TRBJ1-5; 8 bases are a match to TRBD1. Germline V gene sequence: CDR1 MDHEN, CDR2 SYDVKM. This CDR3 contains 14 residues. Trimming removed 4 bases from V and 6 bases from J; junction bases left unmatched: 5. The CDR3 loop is CASSSRTGLQPQHF. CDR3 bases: TGTGCCAGCAGTTCAAGGACAGGGCTTCAGCCCCAGCATTTT.

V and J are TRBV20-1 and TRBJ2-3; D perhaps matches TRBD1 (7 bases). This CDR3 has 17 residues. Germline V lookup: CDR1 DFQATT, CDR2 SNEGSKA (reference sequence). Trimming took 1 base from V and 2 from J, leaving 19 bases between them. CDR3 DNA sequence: TGCAGTGCTAGAGCAGGGGGGCGCGGGCTCAACACAGATACGCAGTATTTT. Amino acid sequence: CSARAGGRGLNTDTQYF.

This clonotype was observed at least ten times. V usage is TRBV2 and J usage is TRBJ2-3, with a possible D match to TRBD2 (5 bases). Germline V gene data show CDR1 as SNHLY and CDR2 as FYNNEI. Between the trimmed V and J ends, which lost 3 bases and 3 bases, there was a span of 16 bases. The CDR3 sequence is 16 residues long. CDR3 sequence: CASSEILGNPTDTQYF. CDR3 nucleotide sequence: TGTGCCAGCAGTGAGATTCTCGGGAACCCGACAGATACGCAGTATTTT.

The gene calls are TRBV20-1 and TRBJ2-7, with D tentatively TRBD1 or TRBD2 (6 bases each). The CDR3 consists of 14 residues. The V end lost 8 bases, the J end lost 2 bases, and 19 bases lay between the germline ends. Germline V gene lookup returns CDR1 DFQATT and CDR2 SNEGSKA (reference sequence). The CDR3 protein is CSPRGVGATYEQYF. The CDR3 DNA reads TGCAGTCCGAGGGGGGTAGGGGCGACCTACGAGCAGTACTTC.

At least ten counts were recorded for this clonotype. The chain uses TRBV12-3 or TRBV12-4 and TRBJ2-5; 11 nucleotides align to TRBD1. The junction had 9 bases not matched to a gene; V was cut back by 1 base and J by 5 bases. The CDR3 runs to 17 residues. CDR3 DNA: TGTGCCAGCAGTTTAGATAGAGGACAGGGGGCCGTGGAGACCCAGTACTTC. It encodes CASSLDRGQGAVETQYF.

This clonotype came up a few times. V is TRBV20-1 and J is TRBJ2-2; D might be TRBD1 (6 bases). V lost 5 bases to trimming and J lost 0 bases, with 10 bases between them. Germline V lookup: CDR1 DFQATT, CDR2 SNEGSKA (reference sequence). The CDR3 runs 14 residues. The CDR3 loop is CSAAGVTNTGELFF. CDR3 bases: TGCAGTGCTGCAGGGGTAACGAACACCGGGGAGCTGTTTTTT.

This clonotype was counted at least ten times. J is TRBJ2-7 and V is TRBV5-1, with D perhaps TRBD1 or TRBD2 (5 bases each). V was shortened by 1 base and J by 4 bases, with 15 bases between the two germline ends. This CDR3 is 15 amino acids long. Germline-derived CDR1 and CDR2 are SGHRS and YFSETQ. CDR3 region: CASSLWGGTSYEQYF. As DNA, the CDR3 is TGCGCCAGCAGCTTGTGGGGCGGAACTAGTTACGAGCAGTACTTC.

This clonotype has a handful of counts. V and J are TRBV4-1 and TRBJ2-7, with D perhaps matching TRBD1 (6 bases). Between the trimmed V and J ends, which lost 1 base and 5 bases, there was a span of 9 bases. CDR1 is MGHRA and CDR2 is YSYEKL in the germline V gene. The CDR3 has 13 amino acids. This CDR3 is CASSQAEGDEQYF. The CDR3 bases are TGCGCCAGCAGCCAAGCCGAGGGGGACGAGCAGTACTTC.

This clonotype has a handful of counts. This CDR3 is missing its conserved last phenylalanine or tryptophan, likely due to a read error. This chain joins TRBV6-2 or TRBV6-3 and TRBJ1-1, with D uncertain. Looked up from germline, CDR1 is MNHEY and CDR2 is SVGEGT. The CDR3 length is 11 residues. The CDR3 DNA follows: TGTGCCAGCAGCCCTAACATTGAAGCTTTCCTT. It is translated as CASSPNIEAFL.

Here the CDR3 reads CASSFRRVGGNSPLHF. The CDR3 bases are TGTGCCAGCAGCTTTCGCCGGGTAGGGGGTAATTCACCCCTCCACTTT. J is TRBJ1-6 and V is TRBV7-8; TRBD1 might be the D (6 bases). The germline gives CDR1 SGHVS, CDR2 FQNEAQ. Trimming left V 3 bases short and J 6 bases short, with 15 bases between. The CDR3 totals 16 residues.

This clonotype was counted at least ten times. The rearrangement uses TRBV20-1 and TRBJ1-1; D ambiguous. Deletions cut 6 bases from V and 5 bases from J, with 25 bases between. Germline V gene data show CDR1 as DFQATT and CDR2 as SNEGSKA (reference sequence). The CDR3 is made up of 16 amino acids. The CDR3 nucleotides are TGCAGTGCCATAATCGGGCCCCGGATGTCTGAGACTGAAGCTTTCTTT. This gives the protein CSAIIGPRMSETEAFF.

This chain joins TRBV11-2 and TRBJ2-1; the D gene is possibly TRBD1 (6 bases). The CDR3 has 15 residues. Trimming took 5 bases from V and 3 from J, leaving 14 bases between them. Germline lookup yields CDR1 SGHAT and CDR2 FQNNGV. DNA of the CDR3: TGTGCCAGCAGCCGGACAGTGGGTCGCTACAATGAGCAGTTCTTC. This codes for CASSRTVGRYNEQFF.

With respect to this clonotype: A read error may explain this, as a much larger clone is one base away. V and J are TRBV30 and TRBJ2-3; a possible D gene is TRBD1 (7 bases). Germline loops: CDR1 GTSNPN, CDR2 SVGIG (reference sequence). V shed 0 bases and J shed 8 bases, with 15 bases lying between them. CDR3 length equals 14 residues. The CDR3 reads CAWSVSRGVGTQYF. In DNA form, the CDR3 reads TGTGCCTGGAGTGTATCCAGGGGGGTAGGTACGCAGTATTTT. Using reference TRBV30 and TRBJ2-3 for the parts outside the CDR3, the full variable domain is SQTIHQWPATLVQPVGSPLSLECTVEGTSNPNLYWYRQAAGRGLQLLFYSVGIGQISSEVPQNLSASRPQDRQFILSSKKLLLSDSGFYLCAWSVSRGVGTQYFGPGTRLTVL.